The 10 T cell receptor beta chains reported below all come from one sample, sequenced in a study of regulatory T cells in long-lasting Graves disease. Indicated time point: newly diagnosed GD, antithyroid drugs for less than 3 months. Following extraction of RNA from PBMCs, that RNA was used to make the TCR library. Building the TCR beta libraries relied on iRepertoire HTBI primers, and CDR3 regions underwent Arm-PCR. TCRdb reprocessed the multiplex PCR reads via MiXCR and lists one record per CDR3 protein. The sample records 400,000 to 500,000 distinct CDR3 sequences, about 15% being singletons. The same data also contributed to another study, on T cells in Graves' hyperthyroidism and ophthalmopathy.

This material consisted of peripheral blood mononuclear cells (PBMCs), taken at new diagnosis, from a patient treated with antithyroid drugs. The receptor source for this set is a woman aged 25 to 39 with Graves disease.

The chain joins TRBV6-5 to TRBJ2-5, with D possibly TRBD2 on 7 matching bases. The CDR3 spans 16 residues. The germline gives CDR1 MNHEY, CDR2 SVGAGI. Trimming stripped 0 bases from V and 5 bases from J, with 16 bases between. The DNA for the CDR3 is TGTGCCAGCAGTTACTCGGTCGGAGGGGGGGCGGAGACCCAGTACTTC. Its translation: CASSYSVGGGAETQYF.

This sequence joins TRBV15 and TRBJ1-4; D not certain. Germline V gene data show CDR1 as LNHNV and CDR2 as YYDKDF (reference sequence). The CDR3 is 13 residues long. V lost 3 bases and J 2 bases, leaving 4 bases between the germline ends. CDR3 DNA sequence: TGTGCCACCAGCAGGGGCACTAATGAAAAACTGTTTTTT. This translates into CATSRGTNEKLFF.

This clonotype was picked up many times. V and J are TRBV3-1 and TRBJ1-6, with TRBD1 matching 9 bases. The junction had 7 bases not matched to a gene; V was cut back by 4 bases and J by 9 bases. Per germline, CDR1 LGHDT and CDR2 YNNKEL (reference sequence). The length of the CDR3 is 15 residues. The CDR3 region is CASSPRDRVTSPLHF. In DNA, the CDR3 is TGTGCCAGCAGCCCCCGGGACAGGGTGACTTCACCCCTCCACTTT. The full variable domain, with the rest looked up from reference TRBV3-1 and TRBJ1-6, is DTAVSQTPKYLVTQMGNDKSIKCEQNLGHDTMYWYKQDSKKFLKIMFSYNNKELIINETVPNRFSPKSPDKAHLNLHINSLELGDSAVYFCASSPRDRVTSPLHFGNGTRLTVT.

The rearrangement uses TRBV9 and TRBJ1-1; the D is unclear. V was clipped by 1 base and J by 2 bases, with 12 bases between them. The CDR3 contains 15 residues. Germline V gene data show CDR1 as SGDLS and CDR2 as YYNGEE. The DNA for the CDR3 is TGTGCCAGCAGCGTAACGGGCAAAACCAACACTGAAGCTTTCTTT. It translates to CASSVTGKTNTEAFF.

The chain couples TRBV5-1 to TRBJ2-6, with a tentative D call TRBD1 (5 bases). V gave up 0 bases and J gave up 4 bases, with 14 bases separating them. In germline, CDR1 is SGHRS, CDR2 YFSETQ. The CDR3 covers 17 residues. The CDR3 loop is CASSLGTKAKGANVLTF. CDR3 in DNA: TGCGCCAGCAGCTTGGGGACAAAGGCGAAAGGGGCCAACGTCCTGACTTTC.

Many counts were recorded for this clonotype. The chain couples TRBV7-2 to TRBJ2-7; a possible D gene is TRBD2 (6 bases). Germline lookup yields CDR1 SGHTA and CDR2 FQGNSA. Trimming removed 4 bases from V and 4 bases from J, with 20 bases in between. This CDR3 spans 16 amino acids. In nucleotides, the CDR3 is TGTGCCAGCAGCTCCACTCGAAAGGCTAGCGCATACGAGCAGTACTTC. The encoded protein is CASSSTRKASAYEQYF.

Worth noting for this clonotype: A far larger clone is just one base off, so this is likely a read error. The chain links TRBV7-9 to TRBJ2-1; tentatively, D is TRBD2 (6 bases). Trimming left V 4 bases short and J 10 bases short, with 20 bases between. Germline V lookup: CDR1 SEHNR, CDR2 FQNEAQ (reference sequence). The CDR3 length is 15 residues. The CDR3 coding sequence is TGTGCCAGCAGCTCCCTAGGATGGGGGAGGTACGAGCAGTTCTTC. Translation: CASSSLGWGRYEQFF.

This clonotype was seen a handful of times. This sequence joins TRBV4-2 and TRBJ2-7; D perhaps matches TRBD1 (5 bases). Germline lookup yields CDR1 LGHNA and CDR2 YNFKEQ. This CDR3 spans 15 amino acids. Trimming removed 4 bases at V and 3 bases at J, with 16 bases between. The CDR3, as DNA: TGTGCCAGCAGCCCCGGAAGGGGAACAGGCTACGAGCAGTACTTC. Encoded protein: CASSPGRGTGYEQYF.

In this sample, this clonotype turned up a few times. DNA of the CDR3: TGTGCCAGCAGCGTTACAGGGAACTCCTACAATGAGCAGTTCTTC. Translation: CASSVTGNSYNEQFF. The gene calls are TRBV9 and TRBJ2-1, with a tentative D call TRBD1 (6 bases). This CDR3 contains 15 residues. The germline V and J ends were trimmed by 2 bases and 0 bases, with 9 bases remaining between them. Germline V gene data show CDR1 as SGDLS and CDR2 as YYNGEE.

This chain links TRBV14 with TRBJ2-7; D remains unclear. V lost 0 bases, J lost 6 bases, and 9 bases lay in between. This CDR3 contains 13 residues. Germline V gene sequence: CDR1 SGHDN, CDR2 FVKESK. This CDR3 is CASSQEGSLEQYF. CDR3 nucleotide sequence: TGTGCCAGCAGCCAAGAGGGGTCCCTCGAGCAGTACTTC. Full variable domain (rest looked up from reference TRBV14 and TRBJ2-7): EAGVTQFPSHSVIEKGQTVTLRCDPISGHDNLYWYRRVMGKEIKFLLHFVKESKQDESGMPNNRFLAERTGGTYSTLKVQPAELEDSGVYFCASSQEGSLEQYFGPGTRLTVT.